The 16 T cell receptor beta chains below all came from one sample that was sequenced in a study of blood T cells in healthy people across ages. A second PCR, run for roughly 7 to 11 cycles, used a sample-barcoded 5' primer plus a J-beta primer mix. TCRdb independently ran MiXCR on the 5' RACE reads; one entry per CDR3 protein. The data contain more than 550,000 distinct CDR3 sequences, about 20% of them seen just once; the ten biggest clones take up about 22%. What was sequenced was blood. These receptors were obtained from a man between 65 and 80 years old in good health.

The J gene is TRBJ1-2, the V gene TRBV29-1; D remains ambiguous. Germline lookup yields CDR1 SQVTM and CDR2 ANQGSEA. V lost 2 bases, J lost 4 bases, and 5 bases lay in between. The length of the CDR3 is 11 residues. The CDR3 DNA reads as TGCAGCGTTGAAACCCGCTATGGCTACACCTTC. Translation gives CSVETRYGYTF.

The rearrangement links TRBV29-1 to TRBJ2-5, with D possibly being TRBD2 (5 bases). The end of the DNA aligns better with TRBJ2-1, so the J call may be wrong. Germline CDR1 reads SQVTM; CDR2 reads ANQGSEA. The CDR3 is made up of 13 amino acids. Written as DNA, the CDR3 is TGCAGCGTCCTAGTCGGGGAATGGGATGAGCAGTTCTTC. Its protein product is CSVLVGEWDEQFF.

The table lists this clonotype with a count of one. V and J are TRBV20-1 and TRBJ2-3; TRBD2 agrees at 10 bases. J lost 6 bases, V lost 7 bases, and 13 bases had no gene match. The CDR3 is made up of 15 amino acids. From germline, CDR1 is DFQATT and CDR2 SNEGSKA (reference sequence). The CDR3 sequence is CSVQIPGLARDTQYF. The DNA of the CDR3 is TGCAGTGTTCAGATTCCGGGACTAGCGCGTGATACGCAGTATTTT.

The J gene is TRBJ2-1, the V gene TRBV5-1; D ambiguous. Germline V lookup: CDR1 SGHRS, CDR2 YFSETQ. The CDR3 covers 15 residues. The ends were cut back, 7 bases at V and 1 base at J, with 15 bases in the middle. This CDR3 is CASLLGDTSYNEQFF. The CDR3 nucleotides read TGCGCCAGCCTCTTAGGTGATACTTCCTACAATGAGCAGTTCTTC.

In its sample, this clonotype was seen a few times. This chain connects TRBV3-1 to TRBJ1-1; D is unclear. The V gene's germline CDR1 is LGHDT and CDR2 YNNKEL (reference sequence). The CDR3 loop spans 13 amino acids. Between the trimmed V and J ends, which lost 2 bases and 4 bases, there was a span of 8 bases. The CDR3 is CASSQRAVTEAFF. The CDR3 DNA reads TGTGCCAGCAGCCAAAGGGCCGTCACTGAAGCTTTCTTT.

There are a few counts of this clonotype. The chain carries TRBV6-1 and TRBJ2-4; 7 positions match TRBD1. The CDR3 extends over 14 amino acids. J gave up 1 base and V 4 bases, and 1 base lay outside the gene matches. Germline V lookup: CDR1 MNHNS, CDR2 SASEGT. In DNA, the CDR3 is TGTGCCAGCAGTGGACAGGGTGCCAAAAACATTCAGTACTTC. It codes for CASSGQGAKNIQYF.

V and J are TRBV2 and TRBJ2-7; 8 positions agree with TRBD2. CDR1 is SNHLY, CDR2 FYNNEI, per germline. The CDR3 spans 14 residues. J lost 3 bases, V lost 7 bases, and 8 bases had no gene match. CDR3 amino acids: CASMSGSFLYEQYV. CDR3 nucleotide sequence: TGTGCCAGCATGAGCGGGAGCTTCCTCTACGAGCAGTACGTC.

As DNA, the CDR3 is TGTGCCAGTAGTGACCCAAGGGGGAAGTCCTATGGCTACACCTTC. Protein product: CASSDPRGKSYGYTF. V gene TRBV19 combines with J gene TRBJ1-2; TRBD1 is a possible D gene (6 bases). V was trimmed by 5 bases and J by 4 bases, leaving 17 bases between them. CDR1 is LNHDA, CDR2 SQIVND, per germline (reference sequence). The CDR3 runs to 15 residues. The variable domain in full, completed from reference TRBV19 and TRBJ1-2, reads DGGITQSPKYLFRKEGQNVTLSCEQNLNHDAMYWYRQDPGQGLRLIYYSQIVNDFQKGDIAEGYSVSREKKESFPLTVTSAQKNPTAFYLCASSDPRGKSYGYTFGSGTRLTVV.

This clonotype was recorded a few times. The chain is built from TRBV7-2 and TRBJ2-2; 8 bases map to TRBD2. The V segment lost 4 bases and the J segment 1 base; nucleotides outside the gene matches: 5. In germline, CDR1 is SGHTA, CDR2 FQGNSA. The CDR3 extends over 16 amino acids. As DNA, the CDR3 is TGTGCCAGCAGCTCACGTCGGGGGGGGAACACCGGGGAGCTGTTTTTT. It yields the protein CASSSRRGGNTGELFF.

The table lists this clonotype with a few counts. The chain carries TRBV29-1 and TRBJ1-2, with D unresolved. Germline V gives CDR1 SQVTM, CDR2 ANQGSEA. The germline V and J ends were trimmed by 5 bases and 0 bases, with 13 bases remaining between them. The CDR3 is 14 amino acids. The CDR3 here is CSVLPTTANYGYTF. Written as DNA, the CDR3 is TGCAGCGTTCTCCCTACGACCGCTAACTATGGCTACACCTTC.

In DNA form, the CDR3 reads TGTGCCAGCAGTTTAGCCAGCGGAGGGGAAACAGATACGCAGTATTTT. It is translated as CASSLASGGETDTQYF. The chain couples TRBV12-3 or TRBV12-4 to TRBJ2-3; D is perhaps TRBD2 (6 bases). CDR3 length: 16 residues. Trimming took off 0 bases at V and 3 bases at J, with 13 bases between the two ends.

The rearrangement links TRBV24-1 to TRBJ2-1; no firm D call. With 5 bases removed from V and 7 bases from J, the gap between germline ends came to 17 bases. The CDR3 contains 15 residues. Germline CDR1 is KGHDR and CDR2 is SFDVKD. CDR3 in amino acids: CATSGRSGMPNEQFF. Written as DNA, the CDR3 is TGTGCCACCAGTGGGCGTAGTGGGATGCCAAATGAGCAGTTCTTC.

This clonotype has only a few counts. Just one base apart from a much larger clone, this may be a read error. This chain links TRBV7-9 with TRBJ1-1, with 9 bases identical to TRBD1. This CDR3 contains 17 residues. With 1 base clipped from V and 1 base from J, the junction kept 7 bases outside the gene matches. Per the germline V gene, CDR1 is SEHNR and CDR2 is FQNEAQ (reference sequence). The CDR3 region is CASSLEGQGSTNTEAFF. The DNA for the CDR3 is TGTGCCAGCAGCTTAGAGGGACAGGGCTCTACGAACACTGAAGCTTTCTTT. Filled out from reference TRBV7-9 and TRBJ1-1, the complete variable domain reads DTGVSQNPRHKITKRGQNVTFRCDPISEHNRLYWYRQTLGQGPEFLTYFQNEAQLEKSRLLSDRFSAERPKGSFSTLEIQRTEQGDSAMYLCASSLEGQGSTNTEAFFGQGTRLTVV.

This clonotype was seen a few times. The chain couples TRBV5-1 to TRBJ1-2; D unclear. Trimming took off 2 bases at V and 2 bases at J, with 10 bases between the two ends. This CDR3 contains 14 residues. The germline gives CDR1 SGHRS, CDR2 YFSETQ. CDR3: CASSFGSVNYGYTF. The DNA of the CDR3 is TGCGCCAGCAGCTTTGGCAGCGTCAACTATGGCTACACCTTC.

Only a few counts were recorded for this clonotype. The chain recombines TRBV7-2 with TRBJ1-2; D remains ambiguous. This CDR3 region has 13 residues. V was shortened by 6 bases and J by 4 bases, with 12 bases between the two germline ends. The germline CDR1 and CDR2 sequences are SGHTA and FQGNSA. The DNA of the CDR3 is TGTGCCAGCAGTCCCCCCCCCGGCTATGGCTACACCTTC. It codes for CASSPPPGYGYTF.

This clonotype has more than one count but fewer than ten. The J gene is TRBJ1-1, the V gene TRBV29-1; 10 nucleotides align to TRBD1. V shed 7 bases, J shed 1 base, and the junction held 3 bases outside the gene matches. The CDR3 sequence is 13 residues long. CDR1 and CDR2 (germline): SQVTM, ANQGSEA. CDR3 amino acids: CSARDRGNTEAFF. As DNA, the CDR3 is TGCAGCGCTCGGGACAGGGGGAACACTGAAGCTTTCTTT.